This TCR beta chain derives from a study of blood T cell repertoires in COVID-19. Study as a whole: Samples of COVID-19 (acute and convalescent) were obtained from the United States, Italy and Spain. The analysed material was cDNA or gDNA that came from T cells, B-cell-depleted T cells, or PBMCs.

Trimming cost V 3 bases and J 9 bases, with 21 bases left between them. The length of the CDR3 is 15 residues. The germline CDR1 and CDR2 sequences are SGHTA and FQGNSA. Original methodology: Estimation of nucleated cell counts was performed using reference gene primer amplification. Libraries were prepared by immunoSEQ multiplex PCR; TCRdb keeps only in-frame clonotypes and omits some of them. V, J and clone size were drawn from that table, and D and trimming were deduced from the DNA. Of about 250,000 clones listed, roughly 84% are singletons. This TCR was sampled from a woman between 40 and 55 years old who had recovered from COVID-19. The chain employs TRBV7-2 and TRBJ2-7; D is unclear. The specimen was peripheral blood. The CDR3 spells CASSFERAVRVPQYF. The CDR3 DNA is TGTGCCAGCAGCTTTGAGCGTGCCGTACGAGTCCCGCAGTACTTC.